The 10 T cell receptor beta chains given below trace back to one sample, sequenced in a study of T cell repertoires in cytomegalovirus infection. The antigens these receptors bind are not known. TCRdb fed the reads into MiXCR, producing one record per CDR3 protein. The sample yields about 740,000 distinct CDR3 sequences, around 32% seen once. This sample comprised cultured PBMCs, obtained from culture after CMV antigen stimulation. These receptors all come from a human donor in good health (CMV status not recorded). Some clones in this sample may be carry-over from other donors' samples.

This clonotype came up many times. This chain connects TRBV7-2 to TRBJ2-7; 10 positions match TRBD2. Trimming at V came to 4 bases and at J to 3 bases, leaving 6 bases not matched to a gene. The CDR3 runs to 15 residues. CDR1 SGHTA and CDR2 FQGNSA come from the germline V gene. This CDR3 is CASSSTSGPYYEQYF. DNA of the CDR3: TGTGCCAGCAGCTCGACTAGCGGGCCTTACTACGAGCAGTACTTC.

The CDR3 loop reads CASSLISGTHNTDTQYF. CDR3 nucleotide sequence: TGTGCCAGCAGCTTAATTTCCGGGACGCATAACACAGATACGCAGTATTTT. The V call is TRBV7-9, the J call TRBJ2-3; D might be TRBD1 or TRBD2, each matching 5 bases. Germline lookup yields CDR1 SEHNR and CDR2 FQNEAQ (reference sequence). Trimming removed 2 bases from V and 2 bases from J, with 17 bases in between. There are 17 residues in the CDR3.

The chain is built from TRBV24-1 and TRBJ2-3, with TRBD1 matching 8 bases. V trimming: 0 bases; J trimming: 0 bases; junction bases outside the gene matches: 1. The length of the CDR3 is 16 residues. CDR1 and CDR2 from the germline V gene are KGHDR and SFDVKD. The CDR3 region has the DNA TGTGCCACCAGTGATTTGGGACAGGGAAGCACAGATACGCAGTATTTT. Its translation: CATSDLGQGSTDTQYF.

This chain links TRBV4-1 with TRBJ2-5; the D gene is possibly TRBD2 (6 bases). Trimming removed 4 bases from V and 5 bases from J, with 20 bases in between. Germline V gives CDR1 MGHRA, CDR2 YSYEKL. The CDR3 totals 16 residues. The CDR3 bases are TGCGCCAGCAGCCCCTCCGCGGGGAGGATAGTGGAGACCCAGTACTTC. Encoded protein: CASSPSAGRIVETQYF.

There are a few counts of this clonotype. This chain joins TRBV5-1 and TRBJ1-6; 9 nucleotides agree with TRBD1. Germline V lookup: CDR1 SGHRS, CDR2 YFSETQ. The CDR3 has 15 residues. V was clipped by 0 bases and J by 10 bases; unmatched bases: 5. CDR3 in amino acids: CASSLAGTGRSPLHF. CDR3 DNA sequence: TGCGCCAGCAGCTTGGCCGGGACAGGGCGATCACCCCTCCACTTT. The variable domain in full, completed from reference TRBV5-1 and TRBJ1-6, reads KAGVTQTPRYLIKTRGQQVTLSCSPISGHRSVSWYQQTPGQGLQFLFEYFSETQRNKGNFPGRFSGRQFSNSRSEMNVSTLELGDSALYLCASSLAGTGRSPLHFGNGTRLTVT.

This rearrangement joins TRBV20-1 to TRBJ2-7, with 10 nucleotides matching TRBD2. Germline V CDR1 and CDR2: DFQATT, SNEGSKA (reference sequence). This CDR3 comprises 14 residues. J lost 2 bases, V lost 3 bases, and 4 bases had no gene match. In DNA form, the CDR3 reads TGCAGTGCTAGTCGGACTAGCGGAACCTACGAGCAGTACTTC. It codes for CSASRTSGTYEQYF.

The chain is built from TRBV7-9 and TRBJ1-5, with TRBD1 as a possible D gene (6 bases). This CDR3 region has 12 residues. The germline V and J ends were trimmed by 5 bases and 13 bases, with 15 bases remaining between them. The germline V gene encodes CDR1 SEHNR and CDR2 FQNEAQ (reference sequence). CDR3 amino acids: CASSPAGGSQHF. The CDR3 bases are TGTGCCAGCAGCCCTGCGGGGGGCTCTCAGCATTTT.

The chain joins TRBV4-2 to TRBJ2-1; TRBD1 matches at 11 bases. CDR1 and CDR2 (germline): LGHNA, YNFKEQ. V trimming: 3 bases; J trimming: 0 bases; junction bases outside the gene matches: 4. The CDR3 consists of 17 residues. CDR3 in amino acids: CASSQGTGGTSYNEQFF. The CDR3 DNA sequence: TGTGCCAGCAGCCAGGGGACAGGGGGGACCTCCTACAATGAGCAGTTCTTC.

CDR3 nucleotide sequence: TGCAGTGCACAGAGCGGGAGGATGCCCTACAATGAGCAGTTCTTC. Protein: CSAQSGRMPYNEQFF. The chain recombines TRBV20-1 with TRBJ2-1; TRBD2 aligns across 9 bases. The length of the CDR3 is 15 residues. Germline CDR1 DFQATT, CDR2 SNEGSKA (reference sequence). V shed 6 bases and J 2 bases; nucleotides not matched to a gene: 8.

This clonotype turned up a few times. The chain carries TRBV4-3 and TRBJ1-2, with no clear D. The V and J ends lost 4 bases and 0 bases respectively, with 15 bases between them. Germline V gene data show CDR1 as LGHNA and CDR2 as YSLEER. This CDR3 spans 16 amino acids. CDR3 DNA: TGCGCCAGCAGCCGGAAGGCGGACTCCCCTAACTATGGCTACACCTTC. Amino acids: CASSRKADSPNYGYTF.